This T cell receptor beta chain was observed in a study of blood T cells in healthy people across ages. Findings and caveats of the study: Any changes in expanded clonotypes were possibly confounded, as donor CMV status remained unknown.

Primed by a sample-barcoded 5' primer and a J-beta primer mix, a second PCR proceeded for roughly 7 to 11 cycles. TCRdb called the 5' RACE reads again in MiXCR, with one record for every CDR3 protein. The sample records 1.5 million to 2 million distinct CDR3 sequences, roughly 32% being singletons. Per-sample yields of isolated PBMCs were at least 7 million. V lost 5 bases to trimming and J lost 2 bases, with 13 bases between them. CDR1 MNHEY and CDR2 SVGAGI come from the germline V gene. The CDR3 is 14 amino acids. Details on this clonotype: Its cognate antigen is unknown.

The clonotype was recovered from a woman in her twenties or thirties in good health. This chain links TRBV6-5 with TRBJ2-7; D is ambiguous. The specimen was blood. CDR3 nucleotides: TGTGCCAGCAGTCCAGCAGGTCGGACCTACGAGCAGTACTTC. It is translated as CASSPAGRTYEQYF.